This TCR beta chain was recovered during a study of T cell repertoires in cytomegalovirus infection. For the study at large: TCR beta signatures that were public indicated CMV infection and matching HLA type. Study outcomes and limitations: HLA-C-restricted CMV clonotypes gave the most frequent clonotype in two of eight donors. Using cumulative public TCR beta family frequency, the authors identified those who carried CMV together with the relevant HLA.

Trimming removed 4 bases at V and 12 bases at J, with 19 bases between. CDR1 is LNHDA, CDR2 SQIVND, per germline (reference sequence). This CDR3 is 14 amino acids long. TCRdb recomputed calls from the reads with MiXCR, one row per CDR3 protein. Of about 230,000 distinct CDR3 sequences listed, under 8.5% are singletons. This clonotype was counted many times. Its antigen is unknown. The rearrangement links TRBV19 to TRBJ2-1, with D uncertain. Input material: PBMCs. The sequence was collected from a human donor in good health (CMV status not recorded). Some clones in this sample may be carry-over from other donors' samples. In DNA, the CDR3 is TGTGCCAGTAGTAATAAGCCCCGGAAGGACGGGCAGTTCTTC. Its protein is CASSNKPRKDGQFF.